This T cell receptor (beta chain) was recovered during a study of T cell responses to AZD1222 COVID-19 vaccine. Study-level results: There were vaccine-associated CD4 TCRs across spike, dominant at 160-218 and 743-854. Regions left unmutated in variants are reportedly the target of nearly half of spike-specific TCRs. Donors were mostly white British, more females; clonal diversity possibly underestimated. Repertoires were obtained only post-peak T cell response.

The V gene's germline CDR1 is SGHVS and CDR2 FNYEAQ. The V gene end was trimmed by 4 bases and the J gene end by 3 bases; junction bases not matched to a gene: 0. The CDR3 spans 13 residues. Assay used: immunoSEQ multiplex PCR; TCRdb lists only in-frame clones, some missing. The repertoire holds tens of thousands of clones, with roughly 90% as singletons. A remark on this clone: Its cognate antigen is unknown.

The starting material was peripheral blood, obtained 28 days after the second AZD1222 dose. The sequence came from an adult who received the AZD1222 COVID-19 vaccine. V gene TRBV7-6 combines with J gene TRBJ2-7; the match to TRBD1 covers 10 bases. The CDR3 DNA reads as TGTGCCAGCAGCTGGGACAGGGGCTACGAGCAGTACTTC. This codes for CASSWDRGYEQYF.